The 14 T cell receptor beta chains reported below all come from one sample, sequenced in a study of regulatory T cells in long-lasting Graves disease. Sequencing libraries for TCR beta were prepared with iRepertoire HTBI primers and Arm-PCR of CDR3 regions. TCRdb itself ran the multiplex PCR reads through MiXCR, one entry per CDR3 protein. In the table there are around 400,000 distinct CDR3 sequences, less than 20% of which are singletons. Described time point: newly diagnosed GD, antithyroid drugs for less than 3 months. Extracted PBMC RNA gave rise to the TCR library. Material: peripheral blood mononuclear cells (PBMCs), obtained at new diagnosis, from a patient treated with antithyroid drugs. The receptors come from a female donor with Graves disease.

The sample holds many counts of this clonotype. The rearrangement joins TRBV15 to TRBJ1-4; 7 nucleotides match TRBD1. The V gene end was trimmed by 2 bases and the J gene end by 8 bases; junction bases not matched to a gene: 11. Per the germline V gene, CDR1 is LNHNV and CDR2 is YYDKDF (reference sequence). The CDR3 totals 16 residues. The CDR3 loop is CATSRNLGTEEEKLFF. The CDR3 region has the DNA TGTGCCACCAGCAGAAACCTCGGGACAGAGGAGGAAAAACTGTTTTTT. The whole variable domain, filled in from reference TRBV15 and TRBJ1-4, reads DAMVIQNPRYQVTQFGKPVTLSCSQTLNHNVMYWYQQKSSQAPKLLFHYYDKDFNNEADTPDNFQSRRPNTSFCFLDIRSPGLGDTAMYLCATSRNLGTEEEKLFFGSGTQLSVL.

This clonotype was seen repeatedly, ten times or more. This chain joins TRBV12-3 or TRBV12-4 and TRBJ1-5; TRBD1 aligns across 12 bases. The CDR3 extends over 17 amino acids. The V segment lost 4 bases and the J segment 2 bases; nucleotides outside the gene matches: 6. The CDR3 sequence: CASSSGTGGAGNQPQHF. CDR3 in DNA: TGTGCCAGCAGTTCGGGGACAGGGGGCGCGGGCAATCAGCCCCAGCATTTT.

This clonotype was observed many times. The CDR3 sequence: CASSFWDPGLPQHF. CDR3 in DNA: TGTGCCAGCAGTTTTTGGGACCCTGGGCTGCCCCAGCATTTT. The V gene is TRBV12-3 or TRBV12-4, the J gene TRBJ1-5; possibly TRBD1 for D (5 bases). The CDR3 is 14 amino acids. V lost 3 bases and J lost 9, with 15 bases in between.

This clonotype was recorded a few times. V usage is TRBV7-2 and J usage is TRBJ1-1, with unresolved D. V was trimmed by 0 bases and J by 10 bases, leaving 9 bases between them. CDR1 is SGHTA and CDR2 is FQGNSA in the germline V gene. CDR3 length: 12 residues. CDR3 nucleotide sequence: TGTGCCAGCAGCTTAGCGCGGCTAGGAGCTTTCTTT. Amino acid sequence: CASSLARLGAFF.

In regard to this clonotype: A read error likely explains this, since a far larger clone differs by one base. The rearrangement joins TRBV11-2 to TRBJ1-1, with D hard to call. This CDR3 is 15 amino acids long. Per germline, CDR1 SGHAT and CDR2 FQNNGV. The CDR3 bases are TGTGCCAGCAGTCTACTCCTGGGGAGTGGCACTGAAGCTTCCTTT. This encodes CASSLLLGSGTEASF. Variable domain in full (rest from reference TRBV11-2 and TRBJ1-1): EAGVAQSPRYKIIEKRQSVAFWCNPISGHATLYWYQQILGQGPKLLIQFQNNGVVDDSQLPKDRFSAERLKGVDSTLKIQPAKLEDSAVYLCASSLLLGSGTEASFGQGTRLTVV.

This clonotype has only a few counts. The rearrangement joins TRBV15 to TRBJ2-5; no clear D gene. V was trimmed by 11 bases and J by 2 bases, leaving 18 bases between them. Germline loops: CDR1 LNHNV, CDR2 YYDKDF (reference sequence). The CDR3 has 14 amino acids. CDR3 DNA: TGTGCCGCCCGGAAGGCTGGCCCACAAGAGACCCAGTACTTC. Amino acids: CAARKAGPQETQYF.

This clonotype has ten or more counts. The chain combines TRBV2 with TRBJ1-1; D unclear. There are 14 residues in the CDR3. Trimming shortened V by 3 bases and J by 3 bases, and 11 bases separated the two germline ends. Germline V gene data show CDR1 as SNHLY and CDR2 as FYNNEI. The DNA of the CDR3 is TGTGCCAGCAGTGATGGGGTATTGGACACTGAAGCTTTCTTT. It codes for CASSDGVLDTEAFF.

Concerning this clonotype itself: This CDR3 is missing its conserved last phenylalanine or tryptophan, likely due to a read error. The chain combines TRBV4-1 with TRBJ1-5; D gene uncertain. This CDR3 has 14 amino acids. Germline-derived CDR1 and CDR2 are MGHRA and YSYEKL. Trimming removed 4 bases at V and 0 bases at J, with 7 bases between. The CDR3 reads CASSLGYSNQPQHS. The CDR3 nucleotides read TGCGCCAGCAGCCTTGGGTATAGCAATCAGCCCCAGCATTCT.

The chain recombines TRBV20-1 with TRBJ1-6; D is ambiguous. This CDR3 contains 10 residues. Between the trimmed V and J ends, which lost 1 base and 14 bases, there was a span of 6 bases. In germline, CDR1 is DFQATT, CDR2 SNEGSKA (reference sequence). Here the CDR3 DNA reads TGCAGTGCTAGAGCCGGTACCCTCCACTTT. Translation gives CSARAGTLHF.

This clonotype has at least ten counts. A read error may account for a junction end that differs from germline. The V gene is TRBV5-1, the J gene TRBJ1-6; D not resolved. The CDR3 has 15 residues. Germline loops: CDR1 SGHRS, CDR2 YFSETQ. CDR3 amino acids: CASSLEGGPGSPLHF. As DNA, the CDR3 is TGTGCCAGCAGCTTGGAGGGCGGCCCGGGATCACCCCTCCACTTT.

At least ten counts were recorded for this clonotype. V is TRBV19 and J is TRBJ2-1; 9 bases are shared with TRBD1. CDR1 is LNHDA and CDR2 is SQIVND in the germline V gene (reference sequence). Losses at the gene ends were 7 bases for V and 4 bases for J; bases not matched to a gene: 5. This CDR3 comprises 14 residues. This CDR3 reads CASNSGQGYNEQFF. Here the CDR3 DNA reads TGTGCCAGTAATTCCGGACAGGGGTACAATGAGCAGTTCTTC.

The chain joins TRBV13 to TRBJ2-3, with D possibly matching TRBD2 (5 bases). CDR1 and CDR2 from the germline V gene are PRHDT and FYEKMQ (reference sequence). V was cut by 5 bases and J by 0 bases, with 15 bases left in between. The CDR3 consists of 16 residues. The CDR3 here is CASSRRTGASTDTQYF. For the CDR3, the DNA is TGTGCCAGCAGCCGTCGGACTGGTGCTAGCACAGATACGCAGTATTTT.

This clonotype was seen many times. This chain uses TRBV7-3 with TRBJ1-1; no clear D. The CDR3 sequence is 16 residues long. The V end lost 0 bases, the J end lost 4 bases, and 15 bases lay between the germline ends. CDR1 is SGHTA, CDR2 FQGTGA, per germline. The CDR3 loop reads CASSLTSTIGSTEAFF. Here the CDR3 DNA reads TGTGCCAGCAGCTTAACGTCAACAATTGGTAGCACTGAAGCTTTCTTT.

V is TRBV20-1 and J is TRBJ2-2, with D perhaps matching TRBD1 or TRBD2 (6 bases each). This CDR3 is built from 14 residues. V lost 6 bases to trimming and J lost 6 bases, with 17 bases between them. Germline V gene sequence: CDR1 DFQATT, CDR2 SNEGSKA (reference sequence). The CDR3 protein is CSAYRGPESGELFF. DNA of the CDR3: TGCAGTGCATATCGGGGGCCAGAGTCCGGGGAGCTGTTTTTT.